The 27 T cell receptor beta chains given below trace back to one sample, sequenced in a study of T cell changes during pregnancy in multiple sclerosis (dated 2019 in TCRdb). Libraries came from the immunoSEQ multiplex PCR assay. TCRdb re-hosts the immuneACCESS table, in-frame sequences only. Its copies lack some clones; in the studies checked, an unresolved V gene accounts for under half of them, and the cause for the rest is not known. For this sample the table gives more than 30,000 clones, of which 85% to 90% were detected only once. The top ten clonotypes cover 0.56% of the sample. The material sequenced was CD4+ T cells from peripheral blood mononuclear cells, taken before pregnancy. These receptors were collected from a female donor with multiple sclerosis, enrolled in a pregnancy study.

The CDR3, as DNA: TGCGCCAGCAGCCAACCCGGACTAGCGGGGGGCCGGAGCACAGATACGCAGTATTTT. Amino acids: CASSQPGLAGGRSTDTQYF. The chain couples TRBV4-1 to TRBJ2-3, with 14 bases lining up with TRBD2. V lost 2 bases to trimming and J lost 0 bases; unmatched junction nucleotides: 7. Germline V gene sequence: CDR1 MGHRA, CDR2 YSYEKL. The CDR3 runs to 19 residues.

The chain employs TRBV7-2 and TRBJ2-5, with D maybe TRBD2 (5 bases). Germline V CDR1 and CDR2: SGHTA, FQGNSA. V lost 1 base and J 3 bases, leaving 6 bases between the germline ends. This CDR3 has 13 amino acids. CDR3 residues: CASSLEEEETQYF. The DNA for the CDR3 is TGTGCCAGCAGCTTAGAGGAGGAAGAGACCCAGTACTTC.

The count of this clone is one. The chain carries TRBV7-3 and TRBJ2-2, with 8 bases matching TRBD2. This CDR3 comprises 18 residues. V was pared by 5 bases and J by 3 bases, with 14 bases of the junction left unmatched. Germline V gene lookup returns CDR1 SGHTA and CDR2 FQGTGA. This chain's CDR3 is CASSVRWSGGLDTGELFF. CDR3 coding DNA: TGTGCCAGCAGCGTTCGCTGGAGCGGGGGTCTTGACACCGGGGAGCTGTTTTTT.

The J gene is TRBJ2-2, the V gene TRBV11-3, with D maybe TRBD1 (6 bases). Trimming left V 3 bases short and J 3 bases short, with 8 bases between. Germline CDR1 is SGHNT and CDR2 is YENEEA. This CDR3 is built from 14 residues. CDR3 sequence reads: CASSLTGYTGELFF. The CDR3 nucleotides are TGTGCCAGCAGCTTGACAGGCTACACCGGGGAGCTGTTTTTT. Complete variable domain (other parts from reference TRBV11-3 and TRBJ2-2): EAGVVQSPRYKIIEKKQPVAFWCNPISGHNTLYWYLQNLGQGPELLIRYENEEAVDDSQLPKDRFSAERLKGVDSTLKIQPAELGDSAVYLCASSLTGYTGELFFGEGSRLTVL.

The CDR3 here is CATSRAPGYEQYF. The CDR3 coding sequence is TGTGCCACCAGCAGAGCTCCAGGATACGAGCAGTACTTC. This chain joins TRBV15 and TRBJ2-7, with D unclear. The V end lost 1 base, the J end lost 4 bases, and 8 bases lay between the germline ends. Germline V gene lookup returns CDR1 LNHNV and CDR2 YYDKDF (reference sequence). CDR3 size: 13 residues. Supplemented by reference TRBV15 and TRBJ2-7, the full variable domain reads DAMVIQNPRYQVTQFGKPVTLSCSQTLNHNVMYWYQQKSSQAPKLLFHYYDKDFNNEADTPDNFQSRRPNTSFCFLDIRSPGLGDTAMYLCATSRAPGYEQYFGPGTRLTVT.

The chain carries TRBV5-4 and TRBJ1-6; D not certain. CDR1 and CDR2 from the germline V gene are SGHNT and YYREEE (reference sequence). Trimming pared 0 bases from V and 3 bases from J, leaving 10 bases between. The CDR3 covers 16 residues. The CDR3 spells CASSLGGNHYNSPLHF. The CDR3 DNA is TGTGCCAGCAGCTTGGGAGGGAATCACTATAATTCACCCCTCCACTTT.

The rearrangement uses TRBV30 and TRBJ2-1; 7 nucleotides agree with TRBD2. V trimming: 0 bases; J trimming: 4 bases; junction bases outside the gene matches: 6. This CDR3 contains 15 residues. Looked up from germline, CDR1 is GTSNPN and CDR2 is SVGIG (reference sequence). The CDR3 nucleotides read TGTGCCTGGAGTGTAGGTAGCGGGTTGTACAATGAGCAGTTCTTC. Translated, it gives CAWSVGSGLYNEQFF.

The chain carries TRBV13 and TRBJ1-2, with TRBD1 as a possible D gene (5 bases). From germline, CDR1 is PRHDT and CDR2 FYEKMQ (reference sequence). The CDR3 contains 14 residues. V lost 1 base and J lost 5, with 11 bases in between. The CDR3 DNA reads as TGTGCCAGCAGCTTAGAGAGCAGGACATATGGCTACACCTTC. This translates into CASSLESRTYGYTF.

The chain links TRBV7-9 to TRBJ1-4; the D is unclear. Germline loops: CDR1 SEHNR, CDR2 FQNEAQ (reference sequence). Trimming removed 5 bases from V and 8 bases from J, with 18 bases in between. This CDR3 is built from 15 residues. The CDR3 DNA is TGTGCCAGCAGCCCCCGGGGAGGCTCGGGAGAAAAACTGTTTTTT. As protein: CASSPRGGSGEKLFF.

The rearrangement uses TRBV27 and TRBJ2-1; D gene unclear. V lost 6 bases to trimming and J lost 4 bases, with 7 bases between them. The germline V gene encodes CDR1 MNHEY and CDR2 SMNVEV (reference sequence). This CDR3 region has 12 residues. CDR3 DNA: TGTGCCAGCAGGTCAGATTACAATGAGCAGTTCTTC. Its translation is CASRSDYNEQFF.

The CDR3 loop reads CASSLGGDTDTQYF. CDR3 nucleotides: TGTGCCAGCAGCTTAGGGGGGGACACAGATACGCAGTATTTT. The chain combines TRBV7-9 with TRBJ2-3, with D maybe TRBD2 (6 bases). Between the trimmed V and J ends, which lost 1 base and 2 bases, there was a span of 7 bases. The germline V gene has CDR1 SEHNR and CDR2 FQNEAQ (reference sequence). The CDR3 spans 14 residues.

This chain connects TRBV5-6 to TRBJ1-5, with D perhaps matching TRBD1 (6 bases). The V gene's germline CDR1 is SGHDT and CDR2 YYEEEE. Trimming removed 0 bases from V and 6 bases from J, with 10 bases in between. The CDR3 spans 14 residues. CDR3 loop: CASSLVGAGQPQHF. The CDR3, as DNA: TGTGCCAGCAGCTTGGTGGGGGCGGGTCAGCCCCAGCATTTT. Combining the CDR3 with reference TRBV5-6 and TRBJ1-5 gives the whole variable domain DAGVTQSPTHLIKTRGQQVTLRCSPKSGHDTVSWYQQALGQGPQFIFQYYEEEERQRGNFPDRFSGHQFPNYSSELNVNALLLGDSALYLCASSLVGAGQPQHFGDGTRLSIL.

The J gene is TRBJ2-1, the V gene TRBV7-6; a possible D gene is TRBD1 (5 bases). Germline assignment: CDR1 SGHVS and CDR2 FNYEAQ. The ends were cut back, 1 base at V and 0 bases at J, with 10 bases in the middle. This CDR3 has 16 amino acids. The CDR3 spells CASSLGQGSSYNEQFF. For the CDR3, the DNA is TGTGCCAGCAGCTTAGGCCAGGGAAGCTCCTACAATGAGCAGTTCTTC.

This clone was seen only once. The chain employs TRBV18 and TRBJ2-7; 8 nucleotides agree with TRBD1. Germline CDR1 KGHSH, CDR2 LQKENI. The CDR3 extends over 14 amino acids. V gave up 3 bases and J gave up 3 bases; unmatched junction bases: 4. In DNA, the CDR3 is TGTGCCAGCTCACCGACAGGGGCCCACTACGAGCAGTACTTC. Encoded protein: CASSPTGAHYEQYF.

This chain connects TRBV5-1 to TRBJ1-2; 9 bases fit TRBD1. The germline gives CDR1 SGHRS, CDR2 YFSETQ. Trimming removed 0 bases from V and 4 bases from J; junction bases left unmatched: 4. The CDR3 loop spans 15 amino acids. CDR3 sequence: CASSLETGGSYGYTF. CDR3 nucleotides: TGCGCCAGCAGCTTGGAGACAGGGGGGAGCTATGGCTACACCTTC.

The rearrangement links TRBV5-5 to TRBJ2-5; 8 bases line up with TRBD1. This CDR3 is 16 amino acids long. J was trimmed by 5 bases and V by 4 bases; bases with no gene match: 13. The germline CDR1 and CDR2 sequences are SGHKS and YYEKEE (reference sequence). CDR3 in amino acids: CASSLTGQGEWETQYF. The CDR3 DNA follows: TGTGCCAGCAGCCTAACCGGACAGGGTGAATGGGAGACCCAGTACTTC.

This clone appeared once. This chain joins TRBV7-2 and TRBJ1-6; the match to TRBD1 covers 7 bases. The CDR3 length is 16 residues. Trimming cost V 0 bases and J 6 bases; bases outside gene matches: 5. CDR1 is SGHTA, CDR2 FQGNSA, per germline. The CDR3 spells CASSLAGTEFNSPLHF. DNA for the CDR3: TGTGCCAGCAGCTTAGCCGGGACAGAGTTTAATTCACCCCTCCACTTT.

The chain carries TRBV28 and TRBJ2-2; 15 bases agree with TRBD2. The germline V gene has CDR1 MDHEN and CDR2 SYDVKM. The CDR3 is 19 residues long. V dropped 7 bases and J dropped 4; count of bases not matched to a gene: 13. The CDR3 region has the DNA TGTGCCAGCAAGGAAGGCGGACTAGCGGGGGGGCCGAGCACCGGGGAGCTGTTTTTT. It yields the protein CASKEGGLAGGPSTGELFF.

CDR3 nucleotides: TGTGCCAGCAAGCGGGCCAGGGGGGACTATGGCTACACCTTC. It codes for CASKRARGDYGYTF. V usage is TRBV9 and J usage is TRBJ1-2; 7 bases map to TRBD1. The CDR3 covers 14 residues. The V segment lost 6 bases and the J segment 3 bases; nucleotides outside the gene matches: 8. From germline, CDR1 is SGDLS and CDR2 YYNGEE.

The chain is built from TRBV5-4 and TRBJ1-6; 7 positions agree with TRBD1. Trimming cost V 4 bases and J 6 bases; bases outside gene matches: 4. There are 14 residues in the CDR3. The germline CDR1 and CDR2 sequences are SGHNT and YYREEE (reference sequence). This CDR3 reads CASSDRARNSPLHF. In nucleotides, the CDR3 is TGTGCCAGCAGCGACAGGGCTCGTAATTCACCCCTCCACTTT.

The chain recombines TRBV27 with TRBJ2-1; TRBD2 is a possible D gene (5 bases). The CDR3 is made up of 15 amino acids. With 4 bases removed from V and 4 bases from J, the gap between germline ends came to 14 bases. The V gene's germline CDR1 is MNHEY and CDR2 SMNVEV (reference sequence). The CDR3 here is CASSWNGVNYNEQFF. DNA of the CDR3: TGTGCCAGCAGTTGGAACGGGGTGAATTACAATGAGCAGTTCTTC.

The J gene is TRBJ2-3, the V gene TRBV5-4, with 7 bases aligning to TRBD2. Germline CDR1 is SGHNT and CDR2 is YYREEE (reference sequence). V was clipped by 4 bases and J by 2 bases; unmatched bases: 7. This CDR3 spans 15 amino acids. Here the CDR3 reads CASSPSGANTDTQYF. The CDR3 DNA follows: TGTGCCAGCAGCCCCAGCGGGGCGAACACAGATACGCAGTATTTT.

This rearrangement joins TRBV11-2 to TRBJ2-7; the D gene is possibly TRBD2 (5 bases). CDR3 length: 15 residues. V was trimmed by 3 bases and J by 0 bases, leaving 12 bases between them. Germline V gene data show CDR1 as SGHAT and CDR2 as FQNNGV. CDR3 region: CASSFYEGLSYEQYF. In DNA, the CDR3 is TGTGCCAGCAGCTTTTATGAGGGCCTCTCCTACGAGCAGTACTTC.

The DNA for the CDR3 is TGTGCCAGCAGCTACCCCCGTCTCGGACTAGCGGGGGCCTCCTACGAGCAGTACTTC. Translated, it gives CASSYPRLGLAGASYEQYF. V gene TRBV7-2 combines with J gene TRBJ2-7; TRBD2 matches 13 bases. The CDR3 covers 19 residues. V trimming: 4 bases; J trimming: 0 bases; junction bases outside the gene matches: 12. CDR1 and CDR2 (germline): SGHTA, FQGNSA.

The rearrangement joins TRBV6-1 to TRBJ1-1, with D perhaps TRBD1 (5 bases). Germline V CDR1 and CDR2: MNHNS, SASEGT. The CDR3 runs to 13 residues. Trimming shortened V by 6 bases and J by 3 bases, and 11 bases separated the two germline ends. The CDR3 region is CASRKQDYTEAFF. Here the CDR3 DNA reads TGTGCCAGCAGGAAACAGGATTACACTGAAGCTTTCTTT.

The CDR3 region has the DNA TGCGCCAGCAGTCAGTCGGGTGGACAGGGGCTAAGGGAAAAACTGTTTTTT. Translating it yields CASSQSGGQGLREKLFF. The rearrangement links TRBV23-1 to TRBJ1-4; 9 bases match TRBD1. TRBV23-1 is an ORF for which the function is uncertain. The CDR3 covers 17 residues. The V and J ends lost 3 bases and 8 bases, in that order; junction bases with no gene match: 13.

In the case of this clone: An end of the junction differs from the germline gene, which may be a read error. This rearrangement joins TRBV7-7 to TRBJ2-3, with a possible D match to TRBD2 (5 bases). The germline CDR1 and CDR2 sequences are SSHAT and FNYEAQ (reference sequence). The CDR3 has 15 amino acids. The CDR3 DNA reads as TGTGCTAGCAGCTCGCCTTCGAGGGCTTTCTCGACGCAGTATTTT. This gives the protein CASSSPSRAFSTQYF.